A single sample gave rise to the 12 T cell receptor beta chains below, sequenced in a study of T cells in Graves' hyperthyroidism and ophthalmopathy (dated by TCRdb to between 2019 and 2020). The library was built by means of multiplex PCR. The sequencer listed for this sample is Illumina HiSeq 2000. Amplification of TCR beta CDR3 regions was carried out from RNA transcripts. The first round of RT-PCR for the TCR CDR3 was performed with the HTBI primer set and the Qiagen OneStep RT-PCR kit. TCRdb redid the processing of the public reads, applying fastp at Q25 and MiXCR, and retained in-frame beta chains. Rows matching on CDR3 protein sequence are summarized as one entry with the most common DNA and genes. The sample table contains approximately 500,000 distinct CDR3 sequences; only one count was recorded for about 45% of them. The ten largest make up around 7.7% of the sample. The source material was peripheral blood or thyroid tissue (not recorded which). Receptors were obtained from a woman between 18 and 30 years old with Graves' hyperthyroidism.

This clonotype was found many times. V gene TRBV20-1 combines with J gene TRBJ1-1; 8 bases map to TRBD1. Trimming removed 0 bases from V and 7 bases from J; junction bases left unmatched: 7. The CDR3 is made up of 14 amino acids. From germline, CDR1 is DFQATT and CDR2 SNEGSKA (reference sequence). This CDR3 reads CSARESRGQGEAFF. CDR3 in DNA: TGCAGTGCTAGAGAATCCAGGGGGCAGGGTGAAGCTTTCTTT.

V and J are TRBV7-6 and TRBJ2-1, with 8 nucleotides matching TRBD1. The length of the CDR3 is 19 residues. V was pared by 5 bases and J by 0 bases, with 15 bases of the junction left unmatched. Germline V gives CDR1 SGHVS, CDR2 FNYEAQ. The CDR3 region is CASSLNILGTGGSYNEQFF. CDR3 nucleotide sequence: TGTGCCAGCAGCCTGAACATACTGGGGACAGGCGGCTCCTACAATGAGCAGTTCTTC.

V and J are TRBV2 and TRBJ1-6; D might be TRBD1 (5 bases). CDR1 is SNHLY and CDR2 is FYNNEI in the germline V gene. Trimming took 3 bases from V and 5 from J, leaving 14 bases between them. This CDR3 is built from 16 residues. The CDR3 loop reads CASSDGGRAHNSPLHF. As DNA, the CDR3 is TGTGCCAGCAGTGACGGGGGAAGGGCACATAATTCACCCCTCCACTTT.

The chain couples TRBV15 to TRBJ2-7; the match to TRBD1 covers 9 bases. CDR3 length: 15 amino acids. The ends lost 1 base at V and 1 base at J; junction bases unmatched: 2. Germline values: CDR1 LNHNV, CDR2 YYDKDF (reference sequence). This CDR3 reads CATSRAGTGSYEQYF. The CDR3, as DNA: TGTGCCACCAGCAGAGCCGGGACAGGGTCCTACGAGCAGTACTTC. The variable domain in full, completed from reference TRBV15 and TRBJ2-7, reads DAMVIQNPRYQVTQFGKPVTLSCSQTLNHNVMYWYQQKSSQAPKLLFHYYDKDFNNEADTPDNFQSRRPNTSFCFLDIRSPGLGDTAMYLCATSRAGTGSYEQYFGPGTRLTVT.

The CDR3, as DNA: TGTGCCAGCAGTTTACAAGGGGTGCGGTATGGCTACACCTTC. Translation gives CASSLQGVRYGYTF. The rearrangement links TRBV7-3 to TRBJ1-2; a possible D gene is TRBD1 (5 bases). Per the germline V gene, CDR1 is SGHTA and CDR2 is FQGTGA. The ends were cut back, 6 bases at V and 5 bases at J, with 16 bases in the middle. The CDR3 runs to 14 residues.

Points on this clonotype: A much larger clone is a single base away; this may be a read error. This chain uses TRBV20-1 with TRBJ1-2, with a tentative D call TRBD1 (5 bases). The CDR3 is made up of 14 amino acids. Germline CDR1 DFQATT, CDR2 SNEGSKA (reference sequence). V lost 6 bases and J 7 bases, leaving 21 bases between the germline ends. CDR3 coding DNA: TGCAGTGCCCCCAATGGAGGGGCCCGGGGTGGCTACACCTTC. Translation gives CSAPNGGARGGYTF.

Comment on this clonotype: One end of the junction does not line up with germline, which may come from a read error. This sequence joins TRBV7-9 and TRBJ2-5; TRBD1 matches at 7 bases. CDR1 and CDR2 (germline): SEHNR, FQNEAQ (reference sequence). This CDR3 comprises 17 residues. In DNA, the CDR3 is TGTGTCAGCAGCCAGGCTAAAAGGGGGCTGGAGACCGGGACCCAGTACTTC. Residues: CVSSQAKRGLETGTQYF.

The sample holds one count of this clonotype. The chain has TRBV9 and TRBJ1-6; TRBD1 is a possible D gene (5 bases). The CDR3 has 16 residues. CDR1 is SGDLS and CDR2 is YYNGEE in the germline V gene. V was trimmed by 0 bases and J by 9 bases, leaving 16 bases between them. The CDR3 reads CASSVALPGRGSPLHF. The CDR3 DNA reads TGTGCCAGCAGCGTAGCTCTACCAGGGAGGGGTTCACCCCTCCACTTT.

There are many counts of this clonotype. The rearrangement joins TRBV10-3 to TRBJ2-3; 10 nucleotides align to TRBD1. With V trimmed by 4 bases and J by 2 bases, 6 bases remained unmatched. The CDR3 consists of 16 residues. From germline, CDR1 is ENHRY and CDR2 SYGVKD. The CDR3 loop is CAISGPTGGNTDTQYF. The CDR3 bases are TGTGCCATCAGTGGTCCGACAGGGGGCAACACAGATACGCAGTATTTT.

The V gene is TRBV2, the J gene TRBJ1-3; unclear D gene. The germline V and J ends were trimmed by 5 bases and 8 bases, with 4 bases remaining between them. The CDR3 runs to 10 residues. Germline values: CDR1 SNHLY, CDR2 FYNNEI. CDR3 nucleotide sequence: TGTGCCAGCAGTTGGGACACCATATATTTT. Its protein product is CASSWDTIYF.

The chain is built from TRBV29-1 and TRBJ2-5; D possibly corresponds to TRBD2 (5 bases). Germline CDR1 reads SQVTM; CDR2 reads ANQGSEA. The CDR3 is 12 amino acids. Here the CDR3 reads CTASGSRETQYF. As DNA, the CDR3 is TGCACCGCCTCGGGGAGTAGAGAGACCCAGTACTTC.

This clonotype occurred many times. The chain is built from TRBV6-2 or TRBV6-3 and TRBJ1-2; D is unclear. Per germline, CDR1 MNHEY and CDR2 SVGEGT. V lost 5 bases, J lost 8 bases, and 21 bases lay in between. This CDR3 has 15 amino acids. The CDR3 is CASSSYISGKVGYTF. CDR3 nucleotides: TGTGCCAGCAGTAGCTACATCTCGGGGAAGGTCGGCTACACCTTC.